This TCR beta chain was captured by sequencing in a study of blood T cells in healthy people across ages. Study observations and caveats: Possibly, changes in expanded clonotypes were confounded because donor CMV status was unknown. The recorded TCR beta diversity per million T cells decreased in a roughly linear manner with age.

In this sample, this clonotype turned up a few times. The antigen remains undetermined. Through a sample-barcoded 5' primer and a J-beta primer mix, a second PCR was run for roughly 6 to 12 cycles. Every cDNA molecule carried a tag from a template-switch adaptor bearing 12 random nucleotides. Every sample produced at least 3 million CDR3-containing paired-end reads. TCRdb re-derived calls from the 5' RACE reads in MiXCR, one entry per CDR3 protein. This sample has more than 1.4 million distinct CDR3 sequences, with approximately 42% found just once. With 5 bases clipped from V and 2 bases from J, the junction kept 4 bases outside the gene matches. Germline V lookup: CDR1 LGHNT, CDR2 FRNRAP. The length of the CDR3 is 15 residues.

The TCR was taken from a young woman in good health. Sequenced material: blood. This chain joins TRBV12-5 and TRBJ2-1; 9 bases align to TRBD2. The CDR3 loop is CASGTLAGPYNEQFF. The CDR3 DNA reads as TGTGCTAGTGGTACCCTAGCGGGACCCTACAATGAGCAGTTCTTC.